The rows below give T cell receptor beta chains drawn from one sample of a study of tumor-infiltrating lymphocytes in primary liver carcinoma. TCRdb reprocessed the multiplex PCR reads via MiXCR and lists one record per CDR3 protein. Here the sample spans about 310,000 distinct CDR3 sequences, roughly three fifths being singletons. The sequencing input was peripheral blood. These receptors all stem from a woman aged 25 to 45 with primary liver carcinoma and hepatitis B virus infection. The conserved cysteine and the conserved F or W are not part of the CDR3 here. D genes are given only for firm matches.

D: NA; J: TRBJ2-2; V: TRBV11-2; CDR3: ASSLLGWGTGELF
D: NA; J: TRBJ1-2; V: TRBV11-2; CDR3: AISPGGTGYSYT
D: NA; J: TRBJ1-2; V: TRBV5-1; CDR3: ASSLVSGSDYGYT
D: TRBD2; J: TRBJ2-1; V: TRBV7-9; CDR3: ASSLGSTSGGGDEQF
D: NA; J: TRBJ2-1; V: TRBV10-3; CDR3: AIRGSGLNEQF
D: NA; J: TRBJ2-1; V: TRBV7-8; CDR3: ASSLRLAQAGRYNEQL
D: NA; J: NA; V: TRBV11-2; CDR3: ASSLVGVGAYNEQY
D: TRBD1; J: TRBJ1-4; V: TRBV28; CDR3: ATLGTGAEKLF
D: NA; J: TRBJ2-5; V: TRBV21-1; CDR3: ASIGLAGVRGEETQY
D: NA; J: TRBJ2-4; V: TRBV16; CDR3: ASSQAGFGRDIQY
D: NA; J: TRBJ2-1; V: TRBV7-3; CDR3: ASSSPPDAEQF
D: TRBD2; J: TRBJ2-2; V: TRBV11-1; CDR3: ASSPRLAGRIGELF
D: TRBD2; J: TRBJ2-3; V: TRBV12-3/TRBV12-4; CDR3: ASSTRGTSGRDTQY
D: TRBD1; J: TRBJ1-2; V: TRBV11-2; CDR3: ASSSGQFYGYT
D: NA; J: TRBJ2-6; V: TRBV5-6; CDR3: ASSLDPWSSSGANVLT
D: TRBD2; J: TRBJ2-4; V: TRBV4-2; CDR3: ASSQERGRENIQY
D: NA; J: TRBJ1-4; V: TRBV7-9; CDR3: ASSLARGSQGWEKLF
D: TRBD2; J: TRBJ2-7; V: TRBV5-5; CDR3: ASRMTGTSGRAYEQY
D: NA; J: TRBJ2-1; V: TRBV12-3/TRBV12-4; CDR3: ASSFARGGQF
D: NA; J: TRBJ2-5; V: TRBV7-9; CDR3: ASSLSDRSETQY
D: NA; J: TRBJ2-6; V: TRBV6-5; CDR3: ASSNIQVSGANVLT
D: NA; J: TRBJ1-2; V: TRBV11-2; CDR3: ASSGGGGIYGYT
D: NA; J: TRBJ2-1; V: TRBV6-1; CDR3: ASSNRPPNFNEQF
D: TRBD1; J: TRBJ1-2; V: TRBV12-3/TRBV12-4; CDR3: ASSFDGTDGA
D: TRBD2; J: TRBJ2-3; V: TRBV6-1; CDR3: ASSGGTSGFVDTQY
D: NA; J: TRBJ2-7; V: TRBV5-5; CDR3: ASSRVNRYEQY
D: NA; J: TRBJ2-7; V: TRBV7-8; CDR3: ASSLGRNHEQY
D: NA; J: TRBJ2-7; V: TRBV6-5; CDR3: ASSYLNEQY
D: NA; J: TRBJ2-7; V: TRBV12-3/TRBV12-4; CDR3: ASSLLGYDQY
D: NA; J: TRBJ2-7; V: TRBV6-1; CDR3: ASRVRAQSYEQY
D: NA; J: TRBJ2-5; V: TRBV11-2; CDR3: ASSSPRPELRSQEIQY
D: NA; J: TRBJ2-7; V: TRBV29-1; CDR3: SVGGGSCEQY
D: TRBD2; J: TRBJ2-1; V: TRBV4-3; CDR3: ASSQEPGGEQF
D: TRBD1; J: TRBJ1-6; V: TRBV11-2; CDR3: ASSSDRDSTLY
D: TRBD1; J: TRBJ1-2; V: TRBV28; CDR3: ASSFSSYVDRGHYGYT
D: NA; J: TRBJ1-5; V: TRBV12-3/TRBV12-4; CDR3: ASSLRTDQQPHH
D: TRBD1; J: TRBJ1-5; V: TRBV30; CDR3: AWSRGKMDRGNQPQH
D: NA; J: TRBJ1-2; V: TRBV28; CDR3: ASSFNIFYGYT
D: NA; J: TRBJ1-1; V: TRBV7-9; CDR3: ASSLSANTEAF
D: TRBD2; J: TRBJ2-1; V: TRBV4-3; CDR3: ASSPGTSGAYNEQF
D: NA; J: TRBJ2-5; V: TRBV6-5; CDR3: ATTSRPRETQY
D: TRBD2; J: TRBJ2-3; V: TRBV11-2; CDR3: TSRPSGRLGADTQY
D: NA; J: TRBJ2-3; V: TRBV7-3; CDR3: ASSFGRGATTDTQY
D: NA; J: TRBJ2-2; V: TRBV28; CDR3: ASRLRGDTGELF
D: NA; J: TRBJ2-3; V: TRBV4-3; CDR3: ASSQGSERFADTQY
D: NA; J: TRBJ2-7; V: TRBV4-1; CDR3: ASSQDSTAHTYEQY
D: NA; J: TRBJ2-5; V: TRBV6-2/TRBV6-3; CDR3: ASSLLGRSQETQY
D: NA; J: TRBJ1-2; V: TRBV7-9; CDR3: ASSFQGRLYT
D: TRBD2; J: TRBJ2-1; V: TRBV6-5; CDR3: ASRRTSTIDEQF
D: TRBD2; J: TRBJ2-3; V: TRBV4-3; CDR3: ASSQGFAGARYMQY
D: TRBD2; J: TRBJ2-7; V: TRBV7-8; CDR3: ASSPTSGTPPYEQY
D: NA; J: TRBJ2-7; V: TRBV30; CDR3: AWRKGWASYEQY
D: TRBD2; J: TRBJ2-6; V: TRBV4-3; CDR3: ASSQDYGLAGVSGTNVLT
D: TRBD2; J: TRBJ2-3; V: TRBV28; CDR3: ASSFLAGVVDTQY
D: TRBD2; J: TRBJ2-7; V: TRBV6-2/TRBV6-3; CDR3: ASSYSGGSYYEQY